This T cell receptor (beta chain) was found in a study of cytomegalovirus exposure and HLA in healthy donors. On the study more broadly: The early release's HLA-typed donors yielded some 85 million unique TCRs.

PCR amplification relied on 60 Vbeta primers (plus 13 Jbeta primers). The protocol was immunoSEQ multiplex PCR, while the TCRdb copy is restricted to in-frame clones and leaves out a portion. The sample gives 82,000 or so clones, roughly 9.1% of which show up once; approximately 23% is in the top ten. With respect to this clone: Antigen: not known.

General study points: Roughly uniform sequencing depth across donors was assumed, possibly incorrectly. Among the CMV-associated chains, a few were confirmed in vitro as specific for CMV antigens.

CDR1 and CDR2 from the germline V gene are LNHDA and SQIVND (reference sequence). With 7 bases clipped from V and 5 bases from J, the junction kept 9 bases outside the gene matches. There are 14 residues in the CDR3. The sequenced material came from PBMCs. This TCR was recovered from a man aged 55 to 69 in good health and CMV-seropositive. The chain uses TRBV19 and TRBJ2-5; 8 bases are a match to TRBD2. CDR3 amino acids: CASTSGSYWETQYF. DNA for the CDR3: TGTGCCAGTACGAGCGGGAGTTATTGGGAGACCCAGTACTTC.